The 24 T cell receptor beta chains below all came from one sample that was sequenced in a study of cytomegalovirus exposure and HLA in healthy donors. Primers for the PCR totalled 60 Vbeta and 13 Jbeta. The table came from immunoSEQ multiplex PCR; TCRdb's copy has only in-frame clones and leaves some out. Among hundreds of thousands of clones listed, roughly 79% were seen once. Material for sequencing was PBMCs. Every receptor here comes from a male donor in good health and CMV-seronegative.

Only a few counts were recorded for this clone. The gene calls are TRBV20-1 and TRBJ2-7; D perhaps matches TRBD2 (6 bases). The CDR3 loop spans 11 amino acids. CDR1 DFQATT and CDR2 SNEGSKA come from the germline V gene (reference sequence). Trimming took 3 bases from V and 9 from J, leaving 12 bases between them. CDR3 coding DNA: TGCAGTGCTAGTTCGCGCGGGGTGCAGTACTTC. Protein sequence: CSASSRGVQYF.

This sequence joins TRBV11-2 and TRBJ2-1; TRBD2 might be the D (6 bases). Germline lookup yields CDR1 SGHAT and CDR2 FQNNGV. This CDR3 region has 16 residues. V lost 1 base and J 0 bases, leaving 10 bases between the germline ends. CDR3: CASSLGRGSSYNEQFF. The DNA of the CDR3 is TGTGCCAGCAGCTTAGGCCGGGGGAGCTCCTACAATGAGCAGTTCTTC.

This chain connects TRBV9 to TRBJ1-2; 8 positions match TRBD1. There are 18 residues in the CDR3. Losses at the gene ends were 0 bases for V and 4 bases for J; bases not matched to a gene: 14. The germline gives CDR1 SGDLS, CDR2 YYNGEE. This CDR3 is CASSVARGTGSNVYGYTF. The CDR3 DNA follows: TGTGCCAGCAGCGTAGCTAGGGGGACAGGATCGAATGTCTATGGCTACACCTTC.

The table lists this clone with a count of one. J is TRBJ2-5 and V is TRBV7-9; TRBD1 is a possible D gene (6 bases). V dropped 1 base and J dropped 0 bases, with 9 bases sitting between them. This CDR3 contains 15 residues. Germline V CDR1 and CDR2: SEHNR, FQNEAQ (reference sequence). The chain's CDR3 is CASSLGPGDQETQYF. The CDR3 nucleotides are TGTGCCAGCAGCTTAGGACCAGGGGACCAAGAGACCCAGTACTTC.

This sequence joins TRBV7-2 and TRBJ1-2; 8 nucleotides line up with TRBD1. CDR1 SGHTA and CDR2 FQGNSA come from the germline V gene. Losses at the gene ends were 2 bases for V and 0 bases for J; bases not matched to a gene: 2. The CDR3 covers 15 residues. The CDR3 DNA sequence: TGTGCCAGCAGCTTACAGGGGGCCTCTAACTATGGCTACACCTTC. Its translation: CASSLQGASNYGYTF.

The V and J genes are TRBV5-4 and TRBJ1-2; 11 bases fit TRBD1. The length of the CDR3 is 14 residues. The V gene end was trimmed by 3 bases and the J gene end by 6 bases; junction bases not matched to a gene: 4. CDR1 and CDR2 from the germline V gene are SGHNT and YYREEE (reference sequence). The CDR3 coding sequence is TGTGCCAGCAGCTCCGGACAGGGGGCTAATGGCTACACCTTC. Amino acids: CASSSGQGANGYTF. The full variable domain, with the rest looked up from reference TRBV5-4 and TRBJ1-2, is ETGVTQSPTHLIKTRGQQVTLRCSSQSGHNTVSWYQQALGQGPQFIFQYYREEENGRGNFPPRFSGLQFPNYSSELNVNALELDDSALYLCASSSGQGANGYTFGSGTRLTVV.

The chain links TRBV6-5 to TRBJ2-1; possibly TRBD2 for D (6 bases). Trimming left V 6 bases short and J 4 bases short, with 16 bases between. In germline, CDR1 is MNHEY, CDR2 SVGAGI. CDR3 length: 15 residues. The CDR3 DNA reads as TGTGCCAGCAGACAGACCGGGACTGTATACAATGAGCAGTTCTTC. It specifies CASRQTGTVYNEQFF.

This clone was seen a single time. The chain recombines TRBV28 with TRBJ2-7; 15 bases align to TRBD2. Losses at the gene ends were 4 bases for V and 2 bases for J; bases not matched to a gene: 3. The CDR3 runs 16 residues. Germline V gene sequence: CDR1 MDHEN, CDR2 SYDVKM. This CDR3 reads CASSSGTSGRPYEQYF. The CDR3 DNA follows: TGTGCCAGCAGTTCTGGGACTAGCGGGAGGCCCTACGAGCAGTACTTC.

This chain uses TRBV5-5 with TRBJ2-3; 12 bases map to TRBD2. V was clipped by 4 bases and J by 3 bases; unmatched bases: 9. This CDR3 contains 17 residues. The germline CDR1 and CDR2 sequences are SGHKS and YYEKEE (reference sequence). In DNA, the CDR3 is TGTGCCAGCAGCCTCCGTAGCCTAGCGGGAGGGACAGATACGCAGTATTTT. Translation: CASSLRSLAGGTDTQYF. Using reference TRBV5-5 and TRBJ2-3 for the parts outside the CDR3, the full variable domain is DAGVTQSPTHLIKTRGQQVTLRCSPISGHKSVSWYQQVLGQGPQFIFQYYEKEERGRGNFPDRFSARQFPNYSSELNVNALLLGDSALYLCASSLRSLAGGTDTQYFGPGTRLTVL.

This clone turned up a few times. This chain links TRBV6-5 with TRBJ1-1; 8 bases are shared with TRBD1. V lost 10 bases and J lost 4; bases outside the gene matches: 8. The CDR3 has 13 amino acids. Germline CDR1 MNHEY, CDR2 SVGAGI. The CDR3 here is CATGITGGTEAFF. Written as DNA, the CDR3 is TGTGCCACCGGGATTACAGGGGGCACTGAAGCTTTCTTT.

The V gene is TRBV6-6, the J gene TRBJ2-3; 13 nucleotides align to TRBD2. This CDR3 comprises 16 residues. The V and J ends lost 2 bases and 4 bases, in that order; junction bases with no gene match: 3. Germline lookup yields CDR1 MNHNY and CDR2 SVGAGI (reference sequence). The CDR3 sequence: CASSYGTSGTPDTQYF. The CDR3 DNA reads TGTGCCAGCAGTTACGGGACTAGCGGGACCCCAGATACGCAGTATTTT.

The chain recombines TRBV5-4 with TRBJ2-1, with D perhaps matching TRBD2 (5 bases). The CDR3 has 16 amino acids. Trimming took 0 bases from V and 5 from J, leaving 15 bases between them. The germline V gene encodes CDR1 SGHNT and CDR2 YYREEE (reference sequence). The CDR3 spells CASSLEGLTTNNEQFF. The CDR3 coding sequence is TGTGCCAGCAGCTTGGAAGGACTTACTACAAACAATGAGCAGTTCTTC.

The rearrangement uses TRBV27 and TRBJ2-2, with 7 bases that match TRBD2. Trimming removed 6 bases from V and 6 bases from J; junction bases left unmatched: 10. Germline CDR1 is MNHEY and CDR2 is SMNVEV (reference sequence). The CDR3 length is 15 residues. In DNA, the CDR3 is TGTGCCAGCAGACCGGCTAGCGGCACACCCGGGGAGCTGTTTTTT. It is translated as CASRPASGTPGELFF.

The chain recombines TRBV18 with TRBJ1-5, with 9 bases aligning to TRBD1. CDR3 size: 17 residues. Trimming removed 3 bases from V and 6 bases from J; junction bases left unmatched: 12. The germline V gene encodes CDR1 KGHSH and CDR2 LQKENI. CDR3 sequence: CASSPGQGSRYSQPQHF. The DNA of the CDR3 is TGTGCCAGCTCACCGGGACAGGGTAGTAGATACAGTCAGCCCCAGCATTTT.

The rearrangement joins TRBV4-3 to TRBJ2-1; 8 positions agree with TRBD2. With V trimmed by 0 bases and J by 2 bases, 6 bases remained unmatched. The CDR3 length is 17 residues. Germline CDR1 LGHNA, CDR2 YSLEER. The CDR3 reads CASSQDLVSGAYNEQFF. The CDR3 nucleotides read TGCGCCAGCAGCCAAGATCTGGTTAGCGGGGCCTACAATGAGCAGTTCTTC.

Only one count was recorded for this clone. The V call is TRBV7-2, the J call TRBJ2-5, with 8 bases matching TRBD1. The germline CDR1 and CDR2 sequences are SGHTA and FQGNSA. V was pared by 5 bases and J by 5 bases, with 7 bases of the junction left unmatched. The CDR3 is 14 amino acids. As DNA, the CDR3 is TGTGCCAGCAGCAGAGACAGGGGTTTTGAGACCCAGTACTTC. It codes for CASSRDRGFETQYF.

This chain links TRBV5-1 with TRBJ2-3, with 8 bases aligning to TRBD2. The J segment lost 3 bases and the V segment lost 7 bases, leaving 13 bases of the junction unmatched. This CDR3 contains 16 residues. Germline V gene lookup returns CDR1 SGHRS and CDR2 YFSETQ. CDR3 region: CASALRSGGGTDTQYF. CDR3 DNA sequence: TGCGCCAGCGCCCTGCGGAGCGGGGGCGGGACAGATACGCAGTATTTT.

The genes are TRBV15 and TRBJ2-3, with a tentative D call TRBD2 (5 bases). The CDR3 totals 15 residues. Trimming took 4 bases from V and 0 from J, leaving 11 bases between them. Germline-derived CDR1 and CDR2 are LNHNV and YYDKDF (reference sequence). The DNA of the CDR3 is TGTGCCACCAGCATGCGTAGCGTCAGCACAGATACGCAGTATTTT. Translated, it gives CATSMRSVSTDTQYF.

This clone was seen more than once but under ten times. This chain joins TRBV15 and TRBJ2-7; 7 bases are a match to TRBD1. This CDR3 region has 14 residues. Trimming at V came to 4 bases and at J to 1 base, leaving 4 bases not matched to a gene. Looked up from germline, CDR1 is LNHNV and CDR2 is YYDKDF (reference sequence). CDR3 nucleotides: TGTGCCACCAGCACCCGACAGGGTTCCTACGAGCAGTACTTC. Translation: CATSTRQGSYEQYF.

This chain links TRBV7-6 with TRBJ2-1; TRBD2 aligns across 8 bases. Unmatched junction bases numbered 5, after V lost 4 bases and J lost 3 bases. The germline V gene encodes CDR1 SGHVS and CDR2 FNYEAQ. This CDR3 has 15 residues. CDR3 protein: CASSSTGTSYNEQFF. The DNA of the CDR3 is TGTGCCAGCAGCTCCACCGGGACTAGCTACAATGAGCAGTTCTTC.

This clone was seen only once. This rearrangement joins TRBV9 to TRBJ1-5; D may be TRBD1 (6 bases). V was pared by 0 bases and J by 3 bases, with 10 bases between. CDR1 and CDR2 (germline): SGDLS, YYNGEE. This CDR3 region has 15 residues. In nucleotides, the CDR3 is TGTGCCAGCAGCGTAGCCGGGACAATCAATCAGCCCCAGCATTTT. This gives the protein CASSVAGTINQPQHF.

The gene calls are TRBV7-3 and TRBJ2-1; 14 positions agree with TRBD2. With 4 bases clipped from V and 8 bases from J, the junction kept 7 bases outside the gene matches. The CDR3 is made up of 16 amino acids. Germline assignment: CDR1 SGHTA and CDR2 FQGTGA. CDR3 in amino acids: CASSSGTSGRADEQFF. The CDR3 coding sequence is TGTGCCAGCAGCTCCGGGACTAGCGGGAGAGCAGATGAGCAGTTCTTC. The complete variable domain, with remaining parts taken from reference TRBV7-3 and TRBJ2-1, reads GAGVSQTPSNKVTEKGKYVELRCDPISGHTALYWYRQSLGQGPEFLIYFQGTGAADDSGLPNDRFFAVRPEGSVSTLKIQRTERGDSAVYLCASSSGTSGRADEQFFGPGTRLTVL.

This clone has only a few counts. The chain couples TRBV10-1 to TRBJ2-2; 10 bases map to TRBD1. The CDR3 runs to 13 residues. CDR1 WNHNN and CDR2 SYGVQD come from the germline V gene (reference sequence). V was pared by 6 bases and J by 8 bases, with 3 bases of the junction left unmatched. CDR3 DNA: TGCGCCAGCAGCGGGACAGGGGAGGGGGAGCTGTTTTTT. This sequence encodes CASSGTGEGELFF.

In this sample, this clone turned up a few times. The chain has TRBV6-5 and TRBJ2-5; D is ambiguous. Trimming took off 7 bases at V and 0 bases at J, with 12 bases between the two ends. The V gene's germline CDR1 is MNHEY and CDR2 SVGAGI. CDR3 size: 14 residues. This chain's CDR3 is CASTRNSYQETQYF. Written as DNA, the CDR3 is TGTGCCAGCACCCGAAACTCGTACCAAGAGACCCAGTACTTC.